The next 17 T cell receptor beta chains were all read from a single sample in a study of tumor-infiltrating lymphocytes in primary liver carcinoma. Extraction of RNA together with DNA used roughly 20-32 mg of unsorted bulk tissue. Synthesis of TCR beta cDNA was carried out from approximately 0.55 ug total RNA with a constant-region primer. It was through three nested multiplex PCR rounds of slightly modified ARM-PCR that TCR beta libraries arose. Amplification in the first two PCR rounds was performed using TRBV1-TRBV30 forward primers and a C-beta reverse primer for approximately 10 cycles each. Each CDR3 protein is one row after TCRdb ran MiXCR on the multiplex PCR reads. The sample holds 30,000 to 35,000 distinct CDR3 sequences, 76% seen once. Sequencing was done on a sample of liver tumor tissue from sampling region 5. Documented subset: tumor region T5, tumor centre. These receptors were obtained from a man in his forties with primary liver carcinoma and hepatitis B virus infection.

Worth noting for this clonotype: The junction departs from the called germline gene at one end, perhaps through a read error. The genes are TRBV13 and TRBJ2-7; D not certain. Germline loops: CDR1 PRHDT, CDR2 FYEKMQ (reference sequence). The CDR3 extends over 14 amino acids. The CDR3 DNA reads TGTGCCAGCAACTTACAGCACCGGAACCCCGAGCAGTACTTC. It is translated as CASNLQHRNPEQYF.

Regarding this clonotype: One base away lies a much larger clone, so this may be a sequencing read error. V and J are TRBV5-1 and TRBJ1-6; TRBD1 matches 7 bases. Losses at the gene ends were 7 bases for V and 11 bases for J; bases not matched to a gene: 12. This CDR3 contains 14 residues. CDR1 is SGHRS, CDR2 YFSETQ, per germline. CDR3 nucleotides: TGCGCCAGCGGGGCGGGACAGAATGTAACACCCCTCCACTTT. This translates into CASGAGQNVTPLHF.

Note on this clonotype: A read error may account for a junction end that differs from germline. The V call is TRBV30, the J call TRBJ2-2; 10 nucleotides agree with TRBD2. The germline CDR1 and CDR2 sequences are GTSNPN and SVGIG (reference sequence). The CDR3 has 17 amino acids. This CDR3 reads CASSVRTSGPNAGELFF. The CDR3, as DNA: TGTGCCTCGAGTGTACGGACTAGCGGTCCGAACGCCGGGGAGCTGTTTTTT.

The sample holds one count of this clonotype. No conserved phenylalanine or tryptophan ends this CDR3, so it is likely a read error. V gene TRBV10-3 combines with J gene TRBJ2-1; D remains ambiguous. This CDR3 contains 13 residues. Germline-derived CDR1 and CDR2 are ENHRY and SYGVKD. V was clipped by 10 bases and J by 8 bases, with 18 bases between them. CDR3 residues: CATRDTVWDEQFL. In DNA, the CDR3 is TGTGCCACACGTGACACCGTATGGGATGAGCAGTTCTTA.

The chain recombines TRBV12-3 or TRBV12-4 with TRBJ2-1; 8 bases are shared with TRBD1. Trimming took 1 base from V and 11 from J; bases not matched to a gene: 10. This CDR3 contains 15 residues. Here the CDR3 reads CASSLGQGTTRKQFF. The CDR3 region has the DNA TGTGCCAGCAGTTTAGGACAGGGGACAACCAGAAAGCAGTTCTTC.

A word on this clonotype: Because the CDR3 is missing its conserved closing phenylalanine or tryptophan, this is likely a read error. The CDR3 loop is CASSYPELNTEAFY. The CDR3 DNA follows: TGTGCCAGTAGTTACCCAGAGCTCAACACTGAAGCTTTCTAT. The chain is built from TRBV6-2 or TRBV6-3 and TRBJ1-1; D not resolved. The CDR3 runs 14 residues. Germline-derived CDR1 and CDR2 are MNHEY and SVGEGT.

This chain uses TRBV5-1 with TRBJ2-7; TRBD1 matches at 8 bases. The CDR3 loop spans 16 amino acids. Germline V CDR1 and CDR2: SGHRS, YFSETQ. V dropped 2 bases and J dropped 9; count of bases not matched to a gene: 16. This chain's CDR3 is CASSLQPRTGFNGQYF. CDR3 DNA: TGCGCCAGCAGCTTACAACCCAGGACAGGGTTCAACGGGCAGTACTTC.

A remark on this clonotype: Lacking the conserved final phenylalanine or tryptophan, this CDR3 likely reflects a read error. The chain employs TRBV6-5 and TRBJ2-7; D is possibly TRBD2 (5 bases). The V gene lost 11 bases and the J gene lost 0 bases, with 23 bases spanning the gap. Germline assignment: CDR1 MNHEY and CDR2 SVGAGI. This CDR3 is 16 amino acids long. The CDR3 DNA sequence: TGTGCCGGCAAAAACGGGGTAGGCGTTAGCTCCTACGAGCAGTACTAC. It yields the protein CAGKNGVGVSSYEQYY.

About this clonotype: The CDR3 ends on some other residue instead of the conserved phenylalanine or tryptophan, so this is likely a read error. The CDR3 DNA sequence: TGCAGCGCCCGGACAGGGGGCGATGGGCAGTTCCTC. Residues: CSARTGGDGQFL. The rearrangement joins TRBV29-1 to TRBJ2-1; 11 nucleotides match TRBD1. The V and J ends lost 7 bases and 12 bases, in that order; junction bases with no gene match: 8. The CDR3 is 12 residues long. Germline V lookup: CDR1 SQVTM, CDR2 ANQGSEA.

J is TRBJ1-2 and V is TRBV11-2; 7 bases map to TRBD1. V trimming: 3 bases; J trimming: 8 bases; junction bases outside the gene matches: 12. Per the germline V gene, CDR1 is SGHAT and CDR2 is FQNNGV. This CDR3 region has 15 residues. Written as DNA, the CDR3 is TGTGCCAGCAGCTTGTCTCCAGGGGGGTTGACCGGCTACACCTTC. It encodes CASSLSPGGLTGYTF. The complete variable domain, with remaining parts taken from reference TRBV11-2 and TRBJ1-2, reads EAGVAQSPRYKIIEKRQSVAFWCNPISGHATLYWYQQILGQGPKLLIQFQNNGVVDDSQLPKDRFSAERLKGVDSTLKIQPAKLEDSAVYLCASSLSPGGLTGYTFGSGTRLTVV.

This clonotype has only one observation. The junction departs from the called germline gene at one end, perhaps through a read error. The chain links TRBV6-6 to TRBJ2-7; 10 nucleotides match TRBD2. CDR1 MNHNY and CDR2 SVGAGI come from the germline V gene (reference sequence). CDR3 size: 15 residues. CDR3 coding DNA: TGTGCCAGCAGGCGGATTAGCGGGGGGTTCAACGAGCAGTACTTT. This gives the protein CASRRISGGFNEQYF.

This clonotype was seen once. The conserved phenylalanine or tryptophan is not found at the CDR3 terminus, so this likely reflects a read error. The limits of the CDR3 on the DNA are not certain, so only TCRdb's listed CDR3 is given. The CDR3: CASSHGTYTLDEQIS. This chain joins TRBV6-6 and TRBJ2-1; the DNA was not compared with TRBD1, the D call given in the table. Germline CDR1 is MNHNY and CDR2 is SVGAGI (reference sequence). The CDR3 is 15 amino acids long, termini counted.

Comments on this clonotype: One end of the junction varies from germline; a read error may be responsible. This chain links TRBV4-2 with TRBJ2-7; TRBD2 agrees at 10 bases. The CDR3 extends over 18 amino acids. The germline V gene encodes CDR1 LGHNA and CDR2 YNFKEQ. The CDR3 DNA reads TGTGCCATCAGTGGAAAACCGGGACCAGCGGGAGGGCCACACGAACAGTACTTC. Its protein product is CAISGKPGPAGGPHEQYF.

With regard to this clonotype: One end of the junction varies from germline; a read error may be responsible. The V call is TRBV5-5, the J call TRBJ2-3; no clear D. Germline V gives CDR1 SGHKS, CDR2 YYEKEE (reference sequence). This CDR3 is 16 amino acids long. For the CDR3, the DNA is TGTGCCAGCAGCTCCCCTAACGGGTCGAGCACAAATACGCAGTATTTT. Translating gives CASSSPNGSSTNTQYF.

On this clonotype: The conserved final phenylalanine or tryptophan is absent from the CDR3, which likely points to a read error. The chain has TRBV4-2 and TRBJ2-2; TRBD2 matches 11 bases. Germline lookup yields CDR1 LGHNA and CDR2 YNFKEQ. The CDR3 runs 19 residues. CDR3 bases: TGTGCCAGTAGCCAAGCGCTAGCGGGAGGATTAGCGAACACCGGGGAGCTGTTTCTT. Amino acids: CASSQALAGGLANTGELFL.

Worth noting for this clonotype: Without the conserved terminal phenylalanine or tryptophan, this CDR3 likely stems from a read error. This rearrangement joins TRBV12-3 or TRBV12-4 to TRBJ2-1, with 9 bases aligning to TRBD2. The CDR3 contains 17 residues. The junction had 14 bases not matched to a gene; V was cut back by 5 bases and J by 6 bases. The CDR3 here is CASSVRGVAGVVNEQFL. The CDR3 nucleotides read TGTGCCAGCAGTGTGCGAGGAGTAGCGGGAGTGGTCAATGAGCAGTTCCTC.

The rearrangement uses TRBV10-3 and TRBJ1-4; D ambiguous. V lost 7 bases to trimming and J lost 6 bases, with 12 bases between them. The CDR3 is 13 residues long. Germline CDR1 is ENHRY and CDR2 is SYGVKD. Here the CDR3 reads CAIKAATDEKLFF. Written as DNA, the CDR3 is TGTGCCATCAAAGCAGCGACTGATGAAAAACTGTTTTTT.